Listed below are T cell receptor beta chains from one sample, sequenced in a study of OX40 agonist ivuxolimab in advanced cancers. Repertoires were generated with immunoSEQ multiplex PCR, while TCRdb's copy carries only in-frame clones and drops some. The data contain over 45,000 clones, around 81% of them singletons. The sequences come from CD4+ or CD8+ T cells sorted from blood, collected in a trial of the OX40 agonist ivuxolimab. The receptors were gathered from an adult with an advanced solid tumor such as melanoma, head and neck, liver or kidney cancer. The CDR3 runs from the conserved cysteine through the conserved F or W. D genes are given only for firm matches.

TRBJ2-1 TRBV5-4 TRBD1 TGTGCCAGCAGCTTGGGGACAGGGGACGGCAATGAGCAGTTCTTC CASSLGTGDGNEQFF
TRBJ2-3 TRBV5-1 - TGCGCCAGCAGCTCAAACCCGGGTCGCACAGATACGCAGTATTTT CASSSNPGRTDTQYF
TRBJ2-2 TRBV7-6 TRBD2 TGTGCCAGCAGCTCAAGCGGGGCGAACACCGGGGAGCTGTTTTTT CASSSSGANTGELFF
TRBJ2-2 TRBV6-5 - TGTGCCAGCAGTTACTCTCCGGACACCGGGGAGCTGTTTTTT CASSYSPDTGELFF
TRBJ1-5 TRBV11-2 TRBD1 TGTGCCAGCAGCTTGGGTGATACAGGGGGCACGGGTCAGCCCCAGCATTTT CASSLGDTGGTGQPQHF
TRBJ1-1 TRBV7-2 - TGTGCCAGCAGCCCCCAACAAGTAATGAACACTGAAGCTTTCTTT CASSPQQVMNTEAFF
TRBJ2-1 TRBV5-1 - TGCGCCAGCAGCCGGACATCCCAGGGGAATGAGCAGTTCTTC CASSRTSQGNEQFF
TRBJ2-3 TRBV7-9 TRBD2 TGTGCCAGCAGCCAGGGACTAGCGACTAGCACAGATACGCAGTATTTT CASSQGLATSTDTQYF
TRBJ1-2 TRBV6-5 TRBD1 TGTGCCAGCAGTTCGACAGGGTACTATGGCTACACCTTC CASSSTGYYGYTF
TRBJ2-1 TRBV18 TRBD2 TGTGCCAGCTCACAACCGGAACTAGCGCGTAGGTATGAGCAGTTCTTC CASSQPELARRYEQFF
TRBJ1-2 TRBV6-5 - TGTGCAGCCTCCCAGAGTAACTATGGCTACACCTTC CAASQSNYGYTF
TRBJ1-1 TRBV5-1 - TGCGCCAGCAGCTTGGAGGGCGGGAAGAACACTGAAGCTTTCTTT CASSLEGGKNTEAFF
TRBJ2-1 TRBV5-4 TRBD1 TGTGCCAGCACCCCCGGGACAGGGTATTACAATGAGCAGTTCTTC CASTPGTGYYNEQFF
TRBJ2-2 TRBV5-7 - TGTGCCAGCAGCTTGTTTGTCGGAGGCGAACACCGGGGAGCTGTTTTT CASSLFVGGEHRGAVF
TRBJ2-7 TRBV18 - TGTGCCAGCTCACCCGAGGCAGACGAGCAGTACTTC CASSPEADEQYF
TRBJ1-1 TRBV4-3 TRBD1 TGCGCCAGCAGTCGACCTACAGGGGGTGTGATGGGTGAAGCTTTCTTT CASSRPTGGVMGEAFF